The 11 T cell receptor beta chains below all came from one sample that was sequenced in a study of blood T cell repertoires in COVID-19. Libraries were prepared by immunoSEQ multiplex PCR; TCRdb keeps only in-frame clonotypes and omits some of them. The sample has over 250,000 clones, 70% to 90% seen once. The sample taken for sequencing was peripheral blood. These TCRs come from a woman aged 30 to 39 with acute or convalescent COVID-19.

This sequence joins TRBV11-2 and TRBJ2-7, with 9 nucleotides matching TRBD1. Germline CDR1 SGHAT, CDR2 FQNNGV. The J segment lost 4 bases and the V segment lost 5 bases, leaving 6 bases of the junction unmatched. CDR3 length: 14 residues. CDR3 sequence: CASSPGQGVYEQYF. The CDR3 nucleotides read TGTGCCAGCAGCCCGGGACAGGGAGTATACGAGCAGTACTTC. The full variable domain, completed using reference TRBV11-2 and TRBJ2-7, is EAGVAQSPRYKIIEKRQSVAFWCNPISGHATLYWYQQILGQGPKLLIQFQNNGVVDDSQLPKDRFSAERLKGVDSTLKIQPAKLEDSAVYLCASSPGQGVYEQYFGPGTRLTVT.

The rearrangement links TRBV29-1 to TRBJ2-3; TRBD2 matches at 14 bases. The CDR3 is made up of 17 amino acids. Germline-derived CDR1 and CDR2 are SQVTM and ANQGSEA. V was pared by 7 bases and J by 1 base, with 10 bases of the junction left unmatched. Here the CDR3 reads CSAPGTSGSLGTDTQYF. CDR3 nucleotide sequence: TGCAGCGCTCCCGGGACTAGCGGGAGTTTAGGCACAGATACGCAGTATTTT.

This clone turned up a few times. The chain employs TRBV21-1 and TRBJ1-5; the tabulated D call, TRBD1, remains unverified against the DNA. TRBV21-1 corresponds to a pseudogene. CDR3 length equals 15 residues. The CDR3 DNA reads as TGTGCCAGCAGTAAGGGACAGACTACATTTCAGCCCCAGCATTTT. Protein: CASSKGQTTFQPQHF.

This chain connects TRBV11-2 to TRBJ2-3; TRBD2 matches 13 bases. The CDR3 is 18 residues long. Germline V gene data show CDR1 as SGHAT and CDR2 as FQNNGV. V shed 4 bases and J 2 bases; nucleotides not matched to a gene: 9. CDR3 loop: CASSSTQLAGGPTDTQYF. As DNA, the CDR3 is TGTGCCAGCAGCTCAACCCAACTAGCGGGAGGGCCCACAGATACGCAGTATTTT.

In this sample, this clone turned up a few times. This chain joins TRBV7-2 and TRBJ2-3, with 7 bases identical to TRBD1. The CDR3 contains 15 residues. V lost 1 base to trimming and J lost 3 bases; unmatched junction nucleotides: 4. CDR1 is SGHTA, CDR2 FQGNSA, per germline. The CDR3: CASSLVGQTTDTQYF. DNA for the CDR3: TGTGCCAGCAGCTTAGTGGGACAGACAACAGATACGCAGTATTTT.

The chain uses TRBV15 and TRBJ2-3, with D perhaps matching TRBD2 (6 bases). Deletions cut 8 bases from V and 4 bases from J, with 10 bases between. This CDR3 has 12 residues. Per the germline V gene, CDR1 is LNHNV and CDR2 is YYDKDF (reference sequence). CDR3: CATQGGPDTQYF. CDR3 DNA sequence: TGTGCCACCCAGGGAGGCCCAGATACGCAGTATTTT.

The rearrangement uses TRBV25-1 and TRBJ2-5; the D gene is possibly TRBD1 (6 bases). V gave up 6 bases and J gave up 2 bases, with 16 bases separating them. The CDR3 length is 15 residues. CDR1 and CDR2 (germline): MGHDK, SYGVNS. The CDR3 nucleotides are TGTGCCAGCAGACCAGGACAGCTGGTACAAGAGACCCAGTACTTC. Translation gives CASRPGQLVQETQYF.

As concerns this clone: The junction differs from germline at one of its ends, possibly a read error. This chain connects TRBV7-7 to TRBJ1-1; TRBD1 is a possible D gene (6 bases). CDR1 SSHAT and CDR2 FNYEAQ come from the germline V gene (reference sequence). This CDR3 comprises 13 residues. The CDR3 sequence is CASSRQENTEAFF. The CDR3 region has the DNA TGTGCTAGCAGCCGACAGGAAAACACTGAAGCTTTCTTT. Full variable domain (remainder filled in from reference TRBV7-7 and TRBJ1-1): GAGVSQSPRYKVTKRGQDVTLRCDPISSHATLYWYQQALGQGPEFLTYFNYEAQPDKSGLPSDRFSAERPEGSISTLTIQRTEQRDSAMYRCASSRQENTEAFFGQGTRLTVV.

The rearrangement joins TRBV10-1 to TRBJ1-5, with 8 bases matching TRBD1. V lost 7 bases, J lost 5 bases, and 7 bases stayed unmatched. The CDR3 spans 14 residues. Per germline, CDR1 WNHNN and CDR2 SYGVQD (reference sequence). CDR3 nucleotides: TGCGCCAGCAATCGGGACAGGCTCGATCAGCCCCAGCATTTT. Its protein is CASNRDRLDQPQHF.

V gene TRBV20-1 combines with J gene TRBJ2-7; D might be TRBD1 (5 bases). This CDR3 has 14 residues. CDR1 and CDR2 (germline): DFQATT, SNEGSKA (reference sequence). V was cut by 3 bases and J by 0 bases, with 12 bases left in between. For the CDR3, the DNA is TGCAGTGCTAGTTACCAGGGATCCTCCTACGAGCAGTACTTC. It yields the protein CSASYQGSSYEQYF.

The rearrangement uses TRBV30 and TRBJ1-2, with D perhaps matching TRBD1 (6 bases). CDR3 length equals 13 residues. Trimming left V 0 bases short and J 6 bases short, with 11 bases between. Germline CDR1 reads GTSNPN; CDR2 reads SVGIG (reference sequence). The CDR3 sequence: CAWSVMGAHGYTF. The CDR3 DNA reads as TGTGCCTGGAGTGTAATGGGGGCTCATGGCTACACCTTC.